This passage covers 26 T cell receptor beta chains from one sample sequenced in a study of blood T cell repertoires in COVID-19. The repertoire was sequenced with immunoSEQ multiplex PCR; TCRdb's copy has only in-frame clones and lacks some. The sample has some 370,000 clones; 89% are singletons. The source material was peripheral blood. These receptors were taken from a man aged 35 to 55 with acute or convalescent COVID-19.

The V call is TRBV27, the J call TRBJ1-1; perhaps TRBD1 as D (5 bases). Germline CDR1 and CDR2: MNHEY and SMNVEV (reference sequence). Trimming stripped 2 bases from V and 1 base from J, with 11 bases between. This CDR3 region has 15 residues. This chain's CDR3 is CASSLAGGGNTEAFF. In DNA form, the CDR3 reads TGTGCCAGCAGTTTAGCCGGGGGGGGGAACACTGAAGCTTTCTTT.

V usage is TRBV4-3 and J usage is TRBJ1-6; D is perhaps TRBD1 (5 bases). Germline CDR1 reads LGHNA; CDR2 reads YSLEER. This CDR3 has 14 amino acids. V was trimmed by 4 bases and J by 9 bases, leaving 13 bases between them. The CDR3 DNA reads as TGCGCCAGCAGCCCCGCGGGGGGAGGTTCACCCCTCCACTTT. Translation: CASSPAGGGSPLHF.

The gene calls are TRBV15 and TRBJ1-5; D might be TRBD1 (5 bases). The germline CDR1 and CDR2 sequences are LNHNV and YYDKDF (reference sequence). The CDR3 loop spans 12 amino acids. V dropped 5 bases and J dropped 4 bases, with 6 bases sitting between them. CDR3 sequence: CATSGGNQPQHF. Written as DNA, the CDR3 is TGTGCCACCAGCGGGGGGAATCAGCCCCAGCATTTT.

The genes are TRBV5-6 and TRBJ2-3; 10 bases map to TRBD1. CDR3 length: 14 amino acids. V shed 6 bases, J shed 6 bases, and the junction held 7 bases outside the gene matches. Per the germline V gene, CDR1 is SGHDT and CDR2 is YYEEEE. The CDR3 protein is CASNRDRGADTQYF. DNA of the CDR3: TGTGCCAGCAACCGGGACAGGGGTGCGGATACGCAGTATTTT.

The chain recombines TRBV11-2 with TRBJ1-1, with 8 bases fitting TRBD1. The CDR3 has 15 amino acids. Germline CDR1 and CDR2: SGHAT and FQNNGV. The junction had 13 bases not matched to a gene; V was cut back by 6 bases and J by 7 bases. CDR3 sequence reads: CASRQGARVGGEAFF. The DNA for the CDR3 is TGTGCCAGCAGGCAGGGGGCGAGAGTCGGGGGTGAAGCTTTCTTT.

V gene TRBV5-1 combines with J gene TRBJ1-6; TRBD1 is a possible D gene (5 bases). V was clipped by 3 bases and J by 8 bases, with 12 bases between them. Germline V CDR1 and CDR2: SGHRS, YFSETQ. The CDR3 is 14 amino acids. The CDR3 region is CASSSGQAYSPLHF. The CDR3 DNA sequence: TGCGCCAGCAGCTCCGGACAAGCCTATTCACCCCTCCACTTT.

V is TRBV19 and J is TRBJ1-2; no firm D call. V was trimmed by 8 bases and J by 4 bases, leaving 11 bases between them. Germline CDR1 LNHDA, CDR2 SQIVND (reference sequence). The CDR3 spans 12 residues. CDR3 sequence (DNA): TGTGCCAGTCACCTCAGTGGCTATGGCTACACCTTC. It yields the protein CASHLSGYGYTF.

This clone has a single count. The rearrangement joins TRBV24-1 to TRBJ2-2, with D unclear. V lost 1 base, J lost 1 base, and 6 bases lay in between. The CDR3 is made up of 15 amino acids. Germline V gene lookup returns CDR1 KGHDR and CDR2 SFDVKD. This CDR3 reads CATSDFLRNTGELFF. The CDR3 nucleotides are TGTGCCACCAGTGATTTCCTTCGGAACACCGGGGAGCTGTTTTTT.

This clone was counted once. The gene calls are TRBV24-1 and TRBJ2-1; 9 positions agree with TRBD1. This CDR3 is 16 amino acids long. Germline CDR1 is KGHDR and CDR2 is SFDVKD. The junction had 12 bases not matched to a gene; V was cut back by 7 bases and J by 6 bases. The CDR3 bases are TGTGCCACCAGCCATCCCCGGGACAGGGCATTCAATGAGCAGTTCTTC. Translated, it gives CATSHPRDRAFNEQFF.

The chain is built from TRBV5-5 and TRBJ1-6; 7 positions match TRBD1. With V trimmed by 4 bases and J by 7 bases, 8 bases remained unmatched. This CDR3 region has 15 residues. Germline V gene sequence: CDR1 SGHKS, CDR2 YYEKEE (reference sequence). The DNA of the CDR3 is TGTGCCAGCAGCGGAACCGGGACAGAAAATTCACCCCTCCACTTT. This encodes CASSGTGTENSPLHF.

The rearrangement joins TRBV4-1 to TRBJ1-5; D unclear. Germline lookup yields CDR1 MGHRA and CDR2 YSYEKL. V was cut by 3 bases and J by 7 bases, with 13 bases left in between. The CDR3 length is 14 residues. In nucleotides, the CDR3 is TGCGCCAGCAGCCATATACAGATCATACAGCCCCAGCATTTT. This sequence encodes CASSHIQIIQPQHF.

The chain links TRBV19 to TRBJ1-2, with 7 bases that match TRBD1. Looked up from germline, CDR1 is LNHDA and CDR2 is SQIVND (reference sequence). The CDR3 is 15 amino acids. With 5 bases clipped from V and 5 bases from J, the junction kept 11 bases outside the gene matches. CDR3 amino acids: CASSVRGQKLYGYTF. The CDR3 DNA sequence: TGTGCCAGTAGTGTACGGGGACAGAAATTATATGGCTACACCTTC.

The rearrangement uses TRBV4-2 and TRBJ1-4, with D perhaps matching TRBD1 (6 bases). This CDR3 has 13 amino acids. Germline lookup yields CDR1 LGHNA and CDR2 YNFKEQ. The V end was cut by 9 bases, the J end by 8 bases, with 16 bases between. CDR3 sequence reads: CASRMGAGEKLFF. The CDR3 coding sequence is TGTGCCAGTCGCATGGGGGCTGGGGAAAAACTGTTTTTT.

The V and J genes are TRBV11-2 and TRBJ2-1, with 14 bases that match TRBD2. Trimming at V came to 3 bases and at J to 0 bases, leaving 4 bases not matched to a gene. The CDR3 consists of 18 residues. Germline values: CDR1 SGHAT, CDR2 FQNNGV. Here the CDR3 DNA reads TGTGCCAGCAGCTTTAGGGGGACTAGCGGGAGCTCCTACAATGAGCAGTTCTTC. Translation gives CASSFRGTSGSSYNEQFF. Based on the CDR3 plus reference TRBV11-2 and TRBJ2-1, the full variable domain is EAGVAQSPRYKIIEKRQSVAFWCNPISGHATLYWYQQILGQGPKLLIQFQNNGVVDDSQLPKDRFSAERLKGVDSTLKIQPAKLEDSAVYLCASSFRGTSGSSYNEQFFGPGTRLTVL.

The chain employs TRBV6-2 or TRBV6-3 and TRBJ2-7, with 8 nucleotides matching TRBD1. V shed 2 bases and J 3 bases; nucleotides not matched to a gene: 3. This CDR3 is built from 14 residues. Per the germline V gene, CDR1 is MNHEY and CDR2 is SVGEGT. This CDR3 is CASSYGQGLYEQYF. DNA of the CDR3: TGTGCCAGCAGTTACGGACAGGGACTCTACGAGCAGTACTTC.

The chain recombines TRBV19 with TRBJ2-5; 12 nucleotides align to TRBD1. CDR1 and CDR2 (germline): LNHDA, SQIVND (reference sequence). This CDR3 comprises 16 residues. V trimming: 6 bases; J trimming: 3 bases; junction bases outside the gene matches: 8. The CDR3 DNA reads TGTGCCAGTAGCAGGGGACAGGGGGCGTATGAAGAGACCCAGTACTTC. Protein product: CASSRGQGAYEETQYF.

CDR3 sequence: CASSVRDRGDTEAFF. CDR3 in DNA: TGTGCCAGTAGTGTCCGGGACAGGGGGGACACTGAAGCTTTCTTT. The chain uses TRBV19 and TRBJ1-1; the match to TRBD1 covers 11 bases. With V trimmed by 5 bases and J by 3 bases, 5 bases remained unmatched. The CDR3 loop spans 15 amino acids. Germline CDR1 LNHDA, CDR2 SQIVND (reference sequence).

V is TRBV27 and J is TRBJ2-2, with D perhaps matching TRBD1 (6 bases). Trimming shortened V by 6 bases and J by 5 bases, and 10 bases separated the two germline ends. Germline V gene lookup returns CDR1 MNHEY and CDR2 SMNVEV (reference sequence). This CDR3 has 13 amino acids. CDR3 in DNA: TGTGCCAGCAGGTCCACAGGGACCGGGGAGCTGTTTTTT. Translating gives CASRSTGTGELFF.

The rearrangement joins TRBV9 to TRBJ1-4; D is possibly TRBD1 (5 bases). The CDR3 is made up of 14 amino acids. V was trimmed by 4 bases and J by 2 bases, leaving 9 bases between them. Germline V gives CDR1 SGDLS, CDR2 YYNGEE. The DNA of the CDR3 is TGTGCCAGCAGCTTCAGGGCGACTAATGAAAAACTGTTTTTT. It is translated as CASSFRATNEKLFF.

The CDR3 DNA follows: TGTGCCTGGAGTCCCTTTTTGAACACTGAAGCTTTCTTT. Protein sequence: CAWSPFLNTEAFF. The V call is TRBV30, the J call TRBJ1-1; unclear D gene. The CDR3 length is 13 residues. In germline, CDR1 is GTSNPN, CDR2 SVGIG (reference sequence). The V end was cut by 2 bases, the J end by 0 bases, with 7 bases between.

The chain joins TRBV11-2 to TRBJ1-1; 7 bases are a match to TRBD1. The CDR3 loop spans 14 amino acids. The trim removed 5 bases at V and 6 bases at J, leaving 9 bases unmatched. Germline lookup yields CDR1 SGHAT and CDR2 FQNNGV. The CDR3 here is CASSKTGPAAEAFF. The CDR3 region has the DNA TGTGCCAGCAGCAAGACAGGGCCAGCGGCTGAAGCTTTCTTT.

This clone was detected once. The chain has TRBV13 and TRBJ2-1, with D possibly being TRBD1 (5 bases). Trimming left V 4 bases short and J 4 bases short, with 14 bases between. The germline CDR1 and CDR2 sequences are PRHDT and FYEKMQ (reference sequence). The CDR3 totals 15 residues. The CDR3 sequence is CASSSSGSNYNEQFF. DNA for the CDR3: TGTGCCAGCAGCTCCTCAGGGTCTAATTACAATGAGCAGTTCTTC.

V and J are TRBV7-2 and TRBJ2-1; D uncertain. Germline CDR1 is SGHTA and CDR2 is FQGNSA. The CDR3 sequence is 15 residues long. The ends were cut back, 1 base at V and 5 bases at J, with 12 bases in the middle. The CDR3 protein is CASSLVRMANNEQFF. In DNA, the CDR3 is TGTGCCAGCAGCTTAGTCCGCATGGCCAACAATGAGCAGTTCTTC. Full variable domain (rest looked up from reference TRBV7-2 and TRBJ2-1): GAGVSQSPSNKVTEKGKDVELRCDPISGHTALYWYRQSLGQGLEFLIYFQGNSAPDKSGLPSDRFSAERTGGSVSTLTIQRTQQEDSAVYLCASSLVRMANNEQFFGPGTRLTVL.

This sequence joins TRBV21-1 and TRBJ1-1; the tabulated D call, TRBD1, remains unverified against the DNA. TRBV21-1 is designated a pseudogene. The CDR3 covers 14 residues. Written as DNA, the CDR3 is TGTGCCAGCACCCGGGACACTATGAACACTGAAGCTTTCTTT. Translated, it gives CASTRDTMNTEAFF.

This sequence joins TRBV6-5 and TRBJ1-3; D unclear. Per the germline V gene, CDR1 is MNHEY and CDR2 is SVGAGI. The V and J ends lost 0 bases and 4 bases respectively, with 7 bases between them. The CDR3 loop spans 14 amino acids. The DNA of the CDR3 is TGTGCCAGCAGTTACTCTCCGGTAGGAAACACCATATATTTT. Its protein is CASSYSPVGNTIYF.

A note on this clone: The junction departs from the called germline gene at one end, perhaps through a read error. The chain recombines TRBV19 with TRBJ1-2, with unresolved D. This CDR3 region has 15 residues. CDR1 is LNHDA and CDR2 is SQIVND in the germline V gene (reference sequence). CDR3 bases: TGTGCCAGCAGTAAAATGATTCTCACGGACTATGGCTACACCTTC. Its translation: CASSKMILTDYGYTF.